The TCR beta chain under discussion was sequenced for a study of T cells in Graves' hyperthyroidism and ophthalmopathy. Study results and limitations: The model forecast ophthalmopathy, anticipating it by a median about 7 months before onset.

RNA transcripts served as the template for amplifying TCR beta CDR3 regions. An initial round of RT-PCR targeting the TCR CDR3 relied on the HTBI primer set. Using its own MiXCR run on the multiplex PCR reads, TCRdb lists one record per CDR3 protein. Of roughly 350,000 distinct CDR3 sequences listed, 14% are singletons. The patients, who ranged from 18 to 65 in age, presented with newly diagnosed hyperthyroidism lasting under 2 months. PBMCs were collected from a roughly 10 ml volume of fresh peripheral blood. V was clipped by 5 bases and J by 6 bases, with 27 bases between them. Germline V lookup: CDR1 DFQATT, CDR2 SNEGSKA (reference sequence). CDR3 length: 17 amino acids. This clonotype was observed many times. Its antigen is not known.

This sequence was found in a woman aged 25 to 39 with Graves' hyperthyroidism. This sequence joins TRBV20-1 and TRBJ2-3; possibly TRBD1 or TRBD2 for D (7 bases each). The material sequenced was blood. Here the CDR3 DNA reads TGCAGTGCTGACCAGGGGGGGGGGGTATTTGGCGCTGATACGCAGTATTTT. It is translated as CSADQGGGVFGADTQYF.